One sample yielded the 15 T cell receptor beta chains listed below, sequenced in a study of cytomegalovirus exposure and HLA in healthy donors. 60 Vbeta and 13 Jbeta primers were used in PCR. Sequencing was performed with immunoSEQ multiplex PCR; in TCRdb, only in-frame clones are kept and a portion is missing. The sample yields over 100,000 clones, of which the top ten take up 1.5% to 2%. Sequencing was done on a sample of PBMCs. The receptors stem from a woman between 40 and 50 years old in good health and CMV-seropositive.

The V call is TRBV10-3, the J call TRBJ2-5; 7 bases align to TRBD1. The J call could be wrong; TRBJ2-7 is a better fit for the DNA end. This CDR3 has 13 residues. The germline V gene encodes CDR1 ENHRY and CDR2 SYGVKD. For the CDR3, the DNA is TGTGCCATCAGTGAAGAGGGGGCCGACGAGCAGTACTTC. This sequence encodes CAISEEGADEQYF.

This chain uses TRBV28 with TRBJ2-1; 11 positions agree with TRBD2. The V segment lost 6 bases and the J segment 9 bases; nucleotides outside the gene matches: 7. The V gene's germline CDR1 is MDHEN and CDR2 SYDVKM. The CDR3 is 14 amino acids. The CDR3 here is CASSLLAGVSEQFF. The CDR3 DNA reads as TGTGCCAGCAGCTTACTAGCGGGAGTGAGTGAGCAGTTCTTC.

The rearrangement joins TRBV10-3 to TRBJ1-1; TRBD1 is a possible D gene (5 bases). Germline V gives CDR1 ENHRY, CDR2 SYGVKD. Trimming removed 2 bases at V and 3 bases at J, with 10 bases between. This CDR3 spans 14 amino acids. Here the CDR3 DNA reads TGTGCCATCAGTGAGGTTACAGGCGACACTGAAGCTTTCTTT. Residues: CAISEVTGDTEAFF.

The chain links TRBV10-3 to TRBJ2-7, with 13 nucleotides matching TRBD2. The CDR3 contains 15 residues. Germline V lookup: CDR1 ENHRY, CDR2 SYGVKD. V gave up 5 bases and J gave up 5 bases; unmatched junction bases: 6. The CDR3 sequence: CAISSLAGGDDEQYF. In nucleotides, the CDR3 is TGTGCCATCAGTTCACTAGCGGGAGGGGACGACGAGCAGTACTTC.

The CDR3 sequence is CASSRDSSSYNEQFF. The CDR3 nucleotides are TGTGCCAGCAGTCGGGACAGTAGCTCCTACAATGAGCAGTTCTTC. The chain links TRBV2 to TRBJ2-1; 7 bases line up with TRBD1. This CDR3 is 15 amino acids long. CDR1 SNHLY and CDR2 FYNNEI come from the germline V gene. Losses at the gene ends were 5 bases for V and 0 bases for J; bases not matched to a gene: 4.

The genes are TRBV30 and TRBJ1-2; D gene ambiguous. Germline V gene data show CDR1 as GTSNPN and CDR2 as SVGIG (reference sequence). This CDR3 comprises 12 residues. V lost 3 bases to trimming and J lost 2 bases, with 7 bases between them. For the CDR3, the DNA is TGTGCCTGGAGCGGGGAAAACTATGGCTACACCTTC. Protein: CAWSGENYGYTF.

J is TRBJ2-5 and V is TRBV30, with D maybe TRBD1 (5 bases). The CDR3 runs to 15 residues. Germline V gene sequence: CDR1 GTSNPN, CDR2 SVGIG (reference sequence). V lost 0 bases and J 5 bases, leaving 16 bases between the germline ends. This CDR3 is CAWSVPATGSETQYF. Written as DNA, the CDR3 is TGTGCCTGGAGTGTACCGGCCACAGGTTCCGAGACCCAGTACTTC.

CDR3 in amino acids: CASRLTVSGNTIYF. The DNA of the CDR3 is TGTGCCAGCAGATTGACAGTCTCTGGAAACACCATATATTTT. The chain uses TRBV27 and TRBJ1-3; the D gene is possibly TRBD1 (5 bases). V gave up 6 bases and J gave up 0 bases, with 9 bases separating them. Per the germline V gene, CDR1 is MNHEY and CDR2 is SMNVEV (reference sequence). This CDR3 region has 14 residues.

The V call is TRBV29-1, the J call TRBJ2-7; 9 nucleotides agree with TRBD1. V lost 7 bases and J lost 5; bases outside the gene matches: 9. Germline loops: CDR1 SQVTM, CDR2 ANQGSEA. The CDR3 has 13 amino acids. Here the CDR3 DNA reads TGCAGCGCAGCGGACAGGGGCTTCCACGAGCAGTACTTC. This translates into CSAADRGFHEQYF.

J is TRBJ2-5 and V is TRBV10-1; 7 positions match TRBD1. Per germline, CDR1 WNHNN and CDR2 SYGVQD (reference sequence). The CDR3 length is 14 residues. Unmatched junction bases numbered 11, after V lost 6 bases and J lost 7 bases. The CDR3 loop is CASSLTGVKGTQYF. CDR3 nucleotide sequence: TGCGCCAGCAGCCTTACAGGGGTAAAAGGGACCCAGTACTTC.

The chain recombines TRBV7-3 with TRBJ2-6; 8 bases fit TRBD1. This CDR3 has 18 residues. CDR1 and CDR2 from the germline V gene are SGHTA and FQGTGA. Germline trimming cut 5 bases from V and 0 bases from J; bases unmatched to any gene: 9. The CDR3 sequence: CASSPQRQGISGANVLTF. CDR3 DNA sequence: TGTGCCAGCAGCCCCCAGAGACAGGGGATCTCTGGGGCCAACGTCCTGACTTTC.

The chain has TRBV2 and TRBJ1-1; 9 bases are a match to TRBD1. The length of the CDR3 is 14 residues. Germline loops: CDR1 SNHLY, CDR2 FYNNEI. The J segment lost 3 bases and the V segment lost 5 bases, leaving 4 bases of the junction unmatched. The CDR3 nucleotides read TGTGCCAGCAGTCCGGGACAGGGAGACACTGAAGCTTTCTTT. As protein: CASSPGQGDTEAFF. The complete variable domain, with remaining parts taken from reference TRBV2 and TRBJ1-1, reads EPEVTQTPSHQVTQMGQEVILRCVPISNHLYFYWYRQILGQKVEFLVSFYNNEISEKSEIFDDQFSVERPDGSNFTLKIRSTKLEDSAMYFCASSPGQGDTEAFFGQGTRLTVV.

The V call is TRBV11-2, the J call TRBJ2-7; weak D call: TRBD2 (6 bases). The CDR3 loop spans 12 amino acids. CDR1 SGHAT and CDR2 FQNNGV come from the germline V gene. Trimming took 4 bases from V and 3 from J, leaving 7 bases between them. DNA of the CDR3: TGTGCCAGCAGCTGGGGGGTCTACGAGCAGTACTTC. Amino acid sequence: CASSWGVYEQYF.

The J gene is TRBJ1-3, the V gene TRBV6-6; D call uncertain. The V gene lost 4 bases and the J gene lost 4 bases, with 11 bases spanning the gap. This CDR3 has 14 amino acids. Germline CDR1 reads MNHNY; CDR2 reads SVGAGI (reference sequence). CDR3 coding DNA: TGTGCCAGCAGTTTCGAGGTTTCGGGAAACACCATATATTTT. It is translated as CASSFEVSGNTIYF.

V is TRBV27 and J is TRBJ1-1, with TRBD1 matching 7 bases. In germline, CDR1 is MNHEY, CDR2 SMNVEV (reference sequence). Trimming took 5 bases from V and 5 from J; bases not matched to a gene: 8. The CDR3 runs to 14 residues. The CDR3 region has the DNA TGTGCCAGCAGTCAAGGGGGCGGAAAGACTGAAGCTTTCTTT. Translating gives CASSQGGGKTEAFF.